A single sample is the source of the 21 T cell receptor beta chains below, sequenced in a study of human T cells and chemical hapten exposure. Specified time point: patch test 3, about 24 weeks after DPC sensitization. Sample treatment: therapeutic diphenylcyclopropenone sensitization with weekly scalp DPC. TCRdb re-called the RACE reads with MiXCR, one entry per CDR3 protein. The sample shows around 200,000 distinct CDR3 sequences, 20% to 25% of them seen only once. The starting material was whole blood, obtained in connection with sensitization to the hapten diphenylcyclopropenone (DPC). These receptor sequences come from a woman aged 40-49 years with alopecia areata. Some clones in this sample may be carry-over from other donors' samples.

This clonotype was counted many times. The chain employs TRBV29-1 and TRBJ1-1, with D hard to call. The germline V and J ends were trimmed by 7 bases and 4 bases, with 13 bases remaining between them. The CDR3 sequence is 12 residues long. Germline V gene sequence: CDR1 SQVTM, CDR2 ANQGSEA. CDR3 region: CSGELGGTEAFF. The CDR3 DNA sequence: TGCAGCGGCGAACTGGGAGGCACTGAAGCTTTCTTT.

The chain couples TRBV20-1 to TRBJ2-7; 9 nucleotides align to TRBD2. Germline-derived CDR1 and CDR2 are DFQATT and SNEGSKA (reference sequence). Trimming cost V 1 base and J 2 bases; bases outside gene matches: 6. The CDR3 is 15 amino acids. The CDR3 DNA is TGCAGTGCTAGAGCGCAAGCGGGAGGTCCCTACGAGCAGTACTTC. This sequence encodes CSARAQAGGPYEQYF.

V gene TRBV24-1 combines with J gene TRBJ2-1; 7 bases align to TRBD1. Germline V lookup: CDR1 KGHDR, CDR2 SFDVKD. CDR3 length: 13 amino acids. The trim removed 7 bases at V and 7 bases at J, leaving 6 bases unmatched. The CDR3 loop is CATRGQGVNEQFF. The CDR3 bases are TGTGCCACCAGGGGCCAGGGGGTTAATGAGCAGTTCTTC.

The gene calls are TRBV30 and TRBJ1-2, with D unclear. This CDR3 has 12 residues. With 4 bases removed from V and 3 bases from J, the gap between germline ends came to 9 bases. Germline CDR1 and CDR2: GTSNPN and SVGIG (reference sequence). CDR3 DNA sequence: TGTGCCTGGACAACGGAATACTATGGCTACACCTTC. Encoded protein: CAWTTEYYGYTF. Supplemented by reference TRBV30 and TRBJ1-2, the full variable domain reads SQTIHQWPATLVQPVGSPLSLECTVEGTSNPNLYWYRQAAGRGLQLLFYSVGIGQISSEVPQNLSASRPQDRQFILSSKKLLLSDSGFYLCAWTTEYYGYTFGSGTRLTVV.

The rearrangement uses TRBV6-5 and TRBJ2-5; perhaps TRBD1 as D (6 bases). The V and J ends lost 0 bases and 2 bases respectively, with 7 bases between them. In germline, CDR1 is MNHEY, CDR2 SVGAGI. This CDR3 is built from 14 residues. CDR3 sequence reads: CASSYSGQQETQYF. The CDR3 nucleotides are TGTGCCAGCAGTTACTCAGGACAGCAAGAGACCCAGTACTTC.

The chain combines TRBV6-5 with TRBJ2-7; D possibly corresponds to TRBD2 (5 bases). Trimming pared 0 bases from V and 5 bases from J, leaving 11 bases between. Germline assignment: CDR1 MNHEY and CDR2 SVGAGI. The CDR3 is made up of 14 amino acids. The CDR3 sequence: CASSYSGAANEQYF. The CDR3 DNA follows: TGTGCCAGCAGTTACTCGGGAGCCGCTAACGAGCAGTACTTC.

J is TRBJ1-5 and V is TRBV12-3 or TRBV12-4; a weak D match, TRBD1 (5 bases). The CDR3 covers 14 residues. Trimming pared 1 base from V and 4 bases from J, leaving 8 bases between. The CDR3 DNA sequence: TGTGCCAGCAGTTTAGGACAGCAAAATCAGCCCCAGCATTTT. This gives the protein CASSLGQQNQPQHF.

This clonotype was observed a few times. This chain links TRBV28 with TRBJ2-7; 14 nucleotides align to TRBD2. CDR3 length equals 15 residues. Trimming took 7 bases from V and 9 from J; bases not matched to a gene: 11. Germline lookup yields CDR1 MDHEN and CDR2 SYDVKM. The CDR3 loop reads CASTGTSGRAVWQYF. Here the CDR3 DNA reads TGTGCCAGCACTGGGACTAGCGGGAGAGCCGTCTGGCAGTACTTC.

The CDR3 DNA sequence: TGTGCCAGCAGCGAGGGGCAGGGGCAGAAAAAACTGTTTTTT. It is translated as CASSEGQGQKKLFF. This chain joins TRBV28 and TRBJ1-4; TRBD1 is a possible D gene (6 bases). The CDR3 sequence is 14 residues long. The germline gives CDR1 MDHEN, CDR2 SYDVKM. Between the trimmed V and J ends, which lost 6 bases and 9 bases, there was a span of 17 bases.

The chain couples TRBV4-1 to TRBJ1-5; D unresolved. Germline values: CDR1 MGHRA, CDR2 YSYEKL. V dropped 1 base and J dropped 7 bases, with 14 bases sitting between them. The CDR3 is 15 amino acids. CDR3 sequence (DNA): TGCGCCAGCAGCCAAGTCGGGAGGCTCGGGCAGCCCCAGCATTTT. It codes for CASSQVGRLGQPQHF.

V usage is TRBV7-2 and J usage is TRBJ2-1, with 7 bases that match TRBD2. The CDR3 loop spans 16 amino acids. J lost 8 bases, V lost 1 base, and 11 bases had no gene match. CDR1 is SGHTA, CDR2 FQGNSA, per germline. CDR3 amino acids: CASSLGGAGRRDEQFF. As DNA, the CDR3 is TGTGCCAGCAGCTTAGGGGGAGCGGGAAGGCGCGATGAGCAGTTCTTC.

V usage is TRBV29-1 and J usage is TRBJ2-7, with D maybe TRBD1 (6 bases). The CDR3 loop spans 16 amino acids. Germline assignment: CDR1 SQVTM and CDR2 ANQGSEA. Trimming pared 7 bases from V and 3 bases from J, leaving 25 bases between. This CDR3 is CSAELVTGMDSYEQYF. The CDR3 region has the DNA TGCAGCGCTGAGCTCGTGACTGGAATGGACAGCTACGAGCAGTACTTC.

This clonotype was counted between two and nine times. One end of the junction does not line up with germline, which may come from a read error. The J gene is TRBJ2-1, the V gene TRBV20-1; TRBD2 is a possible D gene (6 bases). CDR1 DFQATT and CDR2 SNEGSKA come from the germline V gene (reference sequence). This CDR3 is built from 12 residues. The CDR3 coding sequence is TGCAGTGCGCCGGAGGGCGCGCTCTCCTGGATCTTC. It codes for CSAPEGALSWIF.

This clonotype was seen more than once but under ten times. A junction boundary mismatches the germline segment, possibly from a read error. The J gene is TRBJ2-2, the V gene TRBV29-1, with D possibly TRBD2 on 5 matching bases. The germline CDR1 and CDR2 sequences are SQVTM and ANQGSEA. CDR3 length: 12 amino acids. DNA of the CDR3: TGCAGCGCTGAACGGGGTCCCGGGGAGCTGTTTTTT. The encoded protein is CSAERGPGELFF.

This clonotype was seen a few times. The rearrangement joins TRBV28 to TRBJ1-2, with 10 positions matching TRBD1. Germline V gene sequence: CDR1 MDHEN, CDR2 SYDVKM. With V trimmed by 6 bases and J by 3 bases, 10 bases remained unmatched. This CDR3 contains 16 residues. The CDR3 nucleotides are TGTGCCAGCAGGGCACCGGGACAGGGGTTACACTATGGCTACACCTTC. Protein sequence: CASRAPGQGLHYGYTF.

The chain has TRBV5-4 and TRBJ2-1; a weak D match, TRBD1 (5 bases). In germline, CDR1 is SGHNT, CDR2 YYREEE (reference sequence). Trimming removed 0 bases at V and 6 bases at J, with 13 bases between. The CDR3 is 15 residues long. The CDR3 DNA follows: TGTGCCAGCAGCTTGGCTGGGGCGGCCGGCAATGAGCAGTTCTTC. Protein: CASSLAGAAGNEQFF.

The J gene is TRBJ2-5, the V gene TRBV2; the match to TRBD2 covers 10 bases. The germline CDR1 and CDR2 sequences are SNHLY and FYNNEI. The CDR3 consists of 14 residues. V shed 4 bases and J 5 bases; nucleotides not matched to a gene: 4. The CDR3 bases are TGTGCCAGCAGTGCGAGCGGGAGGGGCGAGACCCAGTACTTC. It encodes CASSASGRGETQYF.

Only a few counts were recorded for this clonotype. DNA of the CDR3: TGCGCCAGCAGCCAAGTGCTCACGGGAGCCAAAAACATTCAGTACTTC. Protein sequence: CASSQVLTGAKNIQYF. This chain joins TRBV4-3 and TRBJ2-4, with D unresolved. The germline V and J ends were trimmed by 1 base and 0 bases, with 10 bases remaining between them. Germline assignment: CDR1 LGHNA and CDR2 YSLEER. This CDR3 is 16 amino acids long.

The gene calls are TRBV11-2 and TRBJ2-2; 10 bases map to TRBD2. Germline assignment: CDR1 SGHAT and CDR2 FQNNGV. The junction had 0 bases not matched to a gene; V was cut back by 1 base and J by 4 bases. The CDR3 runs to 15 residues. The CDR3 loop is CASSLGTSGTGELFF. CDR3 in DNA: TGTGCCAGCAGCTTAGGGACTAGCGGCACCGGGGAGCTGTTTTTT.

The chain couples TRBV12-3 or TRBV12-4 to TRBJ1-2, with 9 bases identical to TRBD1. V dropped 5 bases and J dropped 4; count of bases not matched to a gene: 8. The CDR3 loop spans 15 amino acids. As DNA, the CDR3 is TGTGCCAGCAGTCAGGGACAGGGAAGAACCTATGGCTACACCTTC. It encodes CASSQGQGRTYGYTF.

The rearrangement links TRBV28 to TRBJ2-3, with D unclear. The V gene lost 4 bases and the J gene lost 5 bases, with 10 bases spanning the gap. CDR1 is MDHEN, CDR2 SYDVKM, per germline. The CDR3 has 13 amino acids. The chain's CDR3 is CASSSPPIDTQYF. In nucleotides, the CDR3 is TGTGCCAGCAGTTCCCCCCCTATAGATACGCAGTATTTT. Together with reference TRBV28 and TRBJ2-3, the CDR3 gives the full variable domain: DVKVTQSSRYLVKRTGEKVFLECVQDMDHENMFWYRQDPGLGLRLIYFSYDVKMKEKGDIPEGYSVSREKKERFSLILESASTNQTSMYLCASSSPPIDTQYFGPGTRLTVL.